This T cell receptor beta chain was obtained from a study of response to subunit inactivated influenza vaccine. General study results and limits: Only a handful of new T cells, the authors suggested, are recruited with each seasonal influenza vaccination.

Regarding this clonotype: As yet, its antigen is unknown.

Germline-derived CDR1 and CDR2 are KGHDR and SFDVKD. The CDR3 sequence is 15 residues long. V gave up 2 bases and J gave up 5 bases; unmatched junction bases: 5. In TCRdb, the RT-PCR reads were re-called with MiXCR into one record per CDR3 protein. The table shows some 520,000 distinct CDR3 sequences, with 16% occurring only once. The TCR was taken from a man in his fifties or sixties who received an inactivated influenza vaccine. Sequenced here: CD4+ T cells sorted from PBMCs, sampled 23 to 25 months after vaccination. This sequence joins TRBV24-1 and TRBJ2-5; 9 positions match TRBD2. As DNA, the CDR3 is TGTGCCACCAGTGATTCCTATAGCGGGAGCGAGACCCAGTACTTC. It specifies CATSDSYSGSETQYF.